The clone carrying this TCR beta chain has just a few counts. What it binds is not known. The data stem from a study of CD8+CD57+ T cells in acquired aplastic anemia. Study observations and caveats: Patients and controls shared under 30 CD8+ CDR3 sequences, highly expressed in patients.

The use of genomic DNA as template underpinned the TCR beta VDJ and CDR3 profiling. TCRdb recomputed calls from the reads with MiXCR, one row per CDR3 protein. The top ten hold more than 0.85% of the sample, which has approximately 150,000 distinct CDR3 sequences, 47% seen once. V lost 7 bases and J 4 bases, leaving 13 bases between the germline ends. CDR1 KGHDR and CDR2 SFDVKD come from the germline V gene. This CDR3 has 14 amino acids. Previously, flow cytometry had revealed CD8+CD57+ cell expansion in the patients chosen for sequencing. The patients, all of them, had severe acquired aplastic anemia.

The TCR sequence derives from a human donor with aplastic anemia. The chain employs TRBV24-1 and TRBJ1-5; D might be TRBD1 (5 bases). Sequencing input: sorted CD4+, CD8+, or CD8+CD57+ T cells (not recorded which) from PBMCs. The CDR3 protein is CATSAPGLNQPQHF. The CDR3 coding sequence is TGTGCCACCAGCGCTCCAGGGTTGAATCAGCCCCAGCATTTT.